This paragraph covers one T cell receptor beta chain sequence. This entry is derived from a study of blood T cell repertoires in COVID-19. Study at large: Samples taken during acute and convalescent COVID-19 were collected in the United States, Italy and Spain.

Generated by immunoSEQ multiplex PCR, the TCRdb table keeps only in-frame clones and is missing some. The data show about 400,000 clones, around 87% seen once. The CDR3 length is 15 residues. V was pared by 3 bases and J by 2 bases, with 14 bases between. CDR1 is SGHVS and CDR2 is FQNEAQ in the germline V gene. The V gene is TRBV7-8, the J gene TRBJ2-7, with D maybe TRBD1 (6 bases). The TCR sequence derives from a man in his forties in a cohort exposed to, infected with or recovered from COVID-19 (not recorded which). The sequenced sample consisted of PBMCs or T cells enriched from blood (not recorded which). The CDR3 sequence is CASSFTGSPTYEQYF. The DNA of the CDR3 is TGTGCCAGCAGCTTTACAGGGAGTCCGACCTACGAGCAGTACTTC.